Following are 10 T cell receptor beta chains from one sample sequenced in a study of T cell repertoires in cytomegalovirus infection. Which antigens these TCRs recognize remains unknown. Each CDR3 protein is one row after TCRdb ran MiXCR on the reads. This sample has about a million distinct CDR3 sequences, with approximately 33% found just once. This specimen was cultured CD8+ T cells from PBMCs, taken from culture after CMV antigen stimulation. The receptor set was obtained from a human donor in good health (CMV status not recorded). Some clones in this sample may be carry-over from other donors' samples.

This clonotype occurred a few times. CDR3 bases: TGTGCCAGCAGCTCATCTCGCGGGGGGGCTAACGAGCAGTACTTC. Amino acids: CASSSSRGGANEQYF. J is TRBJ2-7 and V is TRBV7-2, with TRBD2 identical over 9 bases. Germline lookup yields CDR1 SGHTA and CDR2 FQGNSA. V trimming: 4 bases; J trimming: 5 bases; junction bases outside the gene matches: 9. The CDR3 totals 15 residues.

V and J are TRBV27 and TRBJ2-7; TRBD1 agrees at 9 bases. This CDR3 spans 15 amino acids. Germline V gene lookup returns CDR1 MNHEY and CDR2 SMNVEV (reference sequence). V gave up 5 bases and J gave up 6 bases; unmatched junction bases: 11. CDR3 loop: CASSTGQGKVAEQYV. The CDR3 DNA sequence: TGTGCCAGCAGTACCGGACAGGGGAAGGTTGCCGAGCAGTACGTC.

This chain uses TRBV6-6 with TRBJ2-1; no definite D call. Germline CDR1 reads MNHNY; CDR2 reads SVGAGI (reference sequence). There are 17 residues in the CDR3. V was pared by 2 bases and J by 0 bases, with 14 bases between. CDR3 DNA sequence: TGTGCCAGCAGTTACGATGCAGGCTGGAGCTCCTACAATGAGCAGTTCTTC. As protein: CASSYDAGWSSYNEQFF.

This clonotype was counted only a few times. The chain uses TRBV10-2 and TRBJ1-1; 7 bases agree with TRBD1. CDR3 length: 13 residues. With 4 bases clipped from V and 6 bases from J, the junction kept 5 bases outside the gene matches. Germline CDR1 reads WSHSY; CDR2 reads SAAADI. The CDR3 loop is CASSGGDRAEAFF. DNA of the CDR3: TGCGCCAGCAGTGGGGGAGACAGGGCTGAAGCTTTCTTT.

This chain links TRBV10-3 with TRBJ1-6; TRBD1 agrees at 9 bases. Trimming at V came to 8 bases and at J to 4 bases, leaving 0 bases not matched to a gene. Germline CDR1 and CDR2: ENHRY and SYGVKD. This CDR3 spans 13 amino acids. CDR3 region: CAIGTGYNSPLHF. Here the CDR3 DNA reads TGTGCCATCGGGACAGGGTATAATTCACCCCTCCACTTT.

This clonotype was observed at least ten times. The V and J genes are TRBV27 and TRBJ1-1; no firm D call. V was shortened by 5 bases and J by 0 bases, with 10 bases between the two germline ends. Germline-derived CDR1 and CDR2 are MNHEY and SMNVEV (reference sequence). The CDR3 totals 14 residues. The CDR3 loop is CASSRLGMNTEAFF. CDR3 DNA: TGTGCCAGCAGTAGGTTAGGGATGAACACTGAAGCTTTCTTT.

The chain joins TRBV7-9 to TRBJ2-7, with 10 nucleotides matching TRBD1. The CDR3 is 14 residues long. Germline V gives CDR1 SEHNR, CDR2 FQNEAQ (reference sequence). V was clipped by 4 bases and J by 3 bases; unmatched bases: 3. This CDR3 reads CASSSRTGGYEQYV. CDR3 nucleotides: TGTGCCAGCAGCTCGCGGACAGGGGGCTACGAGCAGTACGTC.

This clonotype was detected only a few times. This sequence may be a read error, since a much larger clone differs from it by one base. The V and J genes are TRBV7-9 and TRBJ1-1; 9 nucleotides agree with TRBD1. Trimming cost V 4 bases and J 4 bases; bases outside gene matches: 4. The germline V gene has CDR1 SEHNR and CDR2 FQNEAQ (reference sequence). The CDR3 has 14 residues. This chain's CDR3 is CASSSGQGITEAFF. The CDR3 nucleotides read TGTGCCAGCAGCTCCGGACAGGGGATCACTGAAGCTTTCTTT.

This clonotype was recorded a few times. CDR3 sequence reads: CASSLAGRPYEQYF. CDR3 DNA sequence: TGTGCCAGCAGCTTAGCGGGACGACCCTACGAGCAGTACTTC. V is TRBV7-8 and J is TRBJ2-7, with D perhaps TRBD1 or TRBD2 (5 bases each). The CDR3 covers 14 residues. Germline V lookup: CDR1 SGHVS, CDR2 FQNEAQ. V gave up 0 bases and J gave up 2 bases, with 8 bases separating them.

As regards this clonotype: This may be a read error, as it is one base from a much larger clone. V and J are TRBV7-9 and TRBJ2-5; 7 bases map to TRBD1. Germline CDR1 is SEHNR and CDR2 is FQNEAQ (reference sequence). The CDR3 has 15 residues. In DNA form, the CDR3 reads TGTACCAGCAGCTCAGAGGGACAGATACAAGAGACCCAGTACTTC. Encoded protein: CTSSSEGQIQETQYF.